The 32 T cell receptor beta chains below all came from one sample that was sequenced in a study of a mutant IDH1 vaccine in newly diagnosed glioma. Documented time point: week 5, during vaccination. It was 300 ug of mutant IDH1 20-mer peptide that made up each vaccine dose, given with topical imiquimod. Produced via immunoSEQ multiplex PCR; TCRdb's table is partial and in-frame only. This sample has 40,000 to 50,000 clones, with roughly 85% found just once. Their target antigens are unknown. Sample: PBMCs, taken from a glioma patient whose treatment included an IDH1 peptide vaccine. These receptors originate from a man between 35 and 55 years old with glioma.

The chain has TRBV7-9 and TRBJ1-2; D remains unclear. V was cut by 5 bases and J by 7 bases, with 14 bases left in between. Germline CDR1 reads SEHNR; CDR2 reads FQNEAQ (reference sequence). This CDR3 spans 13 amino acids. The CDR3 coding sequence is TGTGCCAGCAGCCCTTGGAACCCCGCTGGCTACACCTTC. Its translation: CASSPWNPAGYTF.

The chain links TRBV7-9 to TRBJ2-1; TRBD2 aligns across 10 bases. The J segment lost 9 bases and the V segment lost 5 bases, leaving 13 bases of the junction unmatched. The CDR3 loop spans 16 amino acids. Looked up from germline, CDR1 is SEHNR and CDR2 is FQNEAQ (reference sequence). The CDR3 DNA reads TGTGCCAGCAGCCCCCAGGCACTAGCGGGATTTGGTGAGCAGTTCTTC. Amino acids: CASSPQALAGFGEQFF.

This clone was seen just once. CDR3 coding DNA: TGTGCCAGTAGTATAGGTGCAGTATCCTACGAGCAGTACTTC. It specifies CASSIGAVSYEQYF. The chain joins TRBV19 to TRBJ2-7; no clear D gene. The CDR3 runs to 14 residues. Germline V gives CDR1 LNHDA, CDR2 SQIVND (reference sequence). Trimming cost V 1 base and J 1 base, with 8 bases left between them.

V and J are TRBV27 and TRBJ2-1; 7 bases match TRBD1. V gave up 5 bases and J gave up 2 bases; unmatched junction bases: 3. The CDR3 consists of 14 residues. The germline gives CDR1 MNHEY, CDR2 SMNVEV (reference sequence). The CDR3 DNA is TGTGCCAGCAGTGGGGACAGTGCCTACAATGAGCAGTTCTTC. Amino acid sequence: CASSGDSAYNEQFF.

The chain links TRBV18 to TRBJ2-1; 10 positions match TRBD2. Germline assignment: CDR1 KGHSH and CDR2 LQKENI. The CDR3 spans 15 residues. V was pared by 1 base and J by 5 bases, with 2 bases of the junction left unmatched. This CDR3 is CASSPLSGRNNEQFF. CDR3 nucleotides: TGTGCCAGCTCACCACTTAGCGGGAGGAACAATGAGCAGTTCTTC. Filled out from reference TRBV18 and TRBJ2-1, the complete variable domain reads NAGVMQNPRHLVRRRGQEARLRCSPMKGHSHVYWYRQLPEEGLKFMVYLQKENIIDESGMPKERFSAEFPKEGPSILRIQQVVRGDSAAYFCASSPLSGRNNEQFFGPGTRLTVL.

The genes are TRBV5-4 and TRBJ2-5, with 9 bases aligning to TRBD1. CDR1 is SGHNT, CDR2 YYREEE, per germline (reference sequence). The trim removed 4 bases at V and 5 bases at J, leaving 6 bases unmatched. The CDR3 covers 14 residues. The CDR3, as DNA: TGTGCCAGCAGCCCACAGGGGGCTGCTGAGACCCAGTACTTC. This sequence encodes CASSPQGAAETQYF. Full variable domain (outside the CDR3, taken from reference TRBV5-4 and TRBJ2-5): ETGVTQSPTHLIKTRGQQVTLRCSSQSGHNTVSWYQQALGQGPQFIFQYYREEENGRGNFPPRFSGLQFPNYSSELNVNALELDDSALYLCASSPQGAAETQYFGPGTRLLVL.

V is TRBV5-4 and J is TRBJ2-5; D gene unclear. This CDR3 region has 14 residues. V lost 2 bases and J lost 2, with 10 bases in between. CDR1 SGHNT and CDR2 YYREEE come from the germline V gene (reference sequence). The CDR3 is CASSFKSDQETQYF. CDR3 coding DNA: TGTGCCAGCAGCTTTAAATCGGATCAAGAGACCCAGTACTTC.

The chain employs TRBV19 and TRBJ2-5, with D possibly TRBD1 on 6 matching bases. The CDR3 contains 16 residues. V was shortened by 0 bases and J by 3 bases, with 14 bases between the two germline ends. Germline CDR1 reads LNHDA; CDR2 reads SQIVND (reference sequence). CDR3 DNA sequence: TGTGCCAGTAGTATAGATCTATCGACAGGAGAAGAGACCCAGTACTTC. It is translated as CASSIDLSTGEETQYF.

This clone was counted only a few times. The V call is TRBV14, the J call TRBJ2-5, with TRBD2 matching over 11 bases. V trimming: 1 base; J trimming: 4 bases; junction bases outside the gene matches: 8. The germline V gene has CDR1 SGHDN and CDR2 FVKESK. CDR3 length: 17 amino acids. This CDR3 is CASSQGTSGHLPETQYF. The CDR3, as DNA: TGTGCCAGCAGCCAAGGGACTAGCGGGCACCTCCCAGAGACCCAGTACTTC. The entire variable domain, with the rest obtained from reference TRBV14 and TRBJ2-5, is as follows: EAGVTQFPSHSVIEKGQTVTLRCDPISGHDNLYWYRRVMGKEIKFLLHFVKESKQDESGMPNNRFLAERTGGTYSTLKVQPAELEDSGVYFCASSQGTSGHLPETQYFGPGTRLLVL.

The chain employs TRBV5-6 and TRBJ1-5; no clear D gene. Trimming removed 7 bases from V and 0 bases from J, with 14 bases in between. The CDR3 is 15 residues long. CDR1 and CDR2 from the germline V gene are SGHDT and YYEEEE. The CDR3 here is CASWEWGFSNQPQHF. As DNA, the CDR3 is TGTGCCAGCTGGGAATGGGGTTTTAGCAATCAGCCCCAGCATTTT.

This sequence joins TRBV28 and TRBJ2-7; D ambiguous. This CDR3 has 14 amino acids. Germline CDR1 and CDR2: MDHEN and SYDVKM. V was cut by 6 bases and J by 1 base, with 13 bases left in between. The chain's CDR3 is CASRYATSSYEQYF. The CDR3 DNA follows: TGTGCCAGCAGATACGCTACCAGTTCCTACGAGCAGTACTTC. The variable domain in full, completed from reference TRBV28 and TRBJ2-7, reads DVKVTQSSRYLVKRTGEKVFLECVQDMDHENMFWYRQDPGLGLRLIYFSYDVKMKEKGDIPEGYSVSREKKERFSLILESASTNQTSMYLCASRYATSSYEQYFGPGTRLTVT.

The V and J genes are TRBV5-6 and TRBJ2-1; 9 nucleotides match TRBD2. CDR3 length: 16 amino acids. The junction had 10 bases not matched to a gene; V was cut back by 3 bases and J by 6 bases. Germline CDR1 SGHDT, CDR2 YYEEEE. The CDR3 nucleotides read TGTGCCAGCAGCTCTCGGAGCGGGAGGTCTGGCAATGAGCAGTTCTTC. Translated: CASSSRSGRSGNEQFF.

This chain connects TRBV7-6 to TRBJ2-1; TRBD1 matches at 8 bases. The length of the CDR3 is 16 residues. After removal of 5 bases from V and 4 bases from J, the junction contained 10 bases not matched to a gene. Per the germline V gene, CDR1 is SGHVS and CDR2 is FNYEAQ. CDR3 region: CASSLIQGARYNEQFF. CDR3 coding DNA: TGTGCCAGCAGCCTCATTCAGGGGGCGCGGTACAATGAGCAGTTCTTC.

Concerning this clone itself: This sample includes further DNA sequences coding for the same CDR3. The V gene is TRBV6-6, the J gene TRBJ1-2; D possibly corresponds to TRBD1 (6 bases). The CDR3 is made up of 14 amino acids. Germline assignment: CDR1 MNHNY and CDR2 SVGAGI (reference sequence). V was trimmed by 6 bases and J by 8 bases, leaving 19 bases between them. The CDR3 region has the DNA TGTGCCAGCAGGGAAGGAGGGGGTTCCTACGGCTACACCTTC. Translating gives CASREGGGSYGYTF.

V usage is TRBV9 and J usage is TRBJ1-4, with D unclear. V was clipped by 0 bases and J by 0 bases, with 15 bases between them. The CDR3 runs to 18 residues. Germline lookup yields CDR1 SGDLS and CDR2 YYNGEE. CDR3 amino acids: CASSVGDKRIATNEKLFF. The CDR3 DNA reads as TGTGCCAGCAGCGTAGGAGATAAGAGAATAGCAACTAATGAAAAACTGTTTTTT.

The CDR3 sequence is CATSIGIAEHYEQYF. In nucleotides, the CDR3 is TGTGCCACCAGCATAGGAATAGCGGAGCACTACGAGCAGTACTTC. The chain couples TRBV15 to TRBJ2-7, with a possible D match to TRBD2 (6 bases). V was clipped by 4 bases and J by 3 bases, with 16 bases between them. In germline, CDR1 is LNHNV, CDR2 YYDKDF (reference sequence). The CDR3 runs 15 residues.

The rearrangement joins TRBV7-3 to TRBJ2-3; TRBD1 matches at 7 bases. The CDR3 contains 14 residues. The germline gives CDR1 SGHTA, CDR2 FQGTGA. J was trimmed by 4 bases and V by 5 bases; bases with no gene match: 6. CDR3 protein: CASSPNQGADTQYF. The CDR3 DNA reads TGTGCCAGCAGCCCGAATCAGGGGGCAGATACGCAGTATTTT.

In its sample, this clone was seen a few times. The chain has TRBV5-1 and TRBJ1-4, with D unclear. V dropped 4 bases and J dropped 1 base, with 8 bases sitting between them. Germline CDR1 is SGHRS and CDR2 is YFSETQ. The CDR3 is made up of 14 amino acids. CDR3 in DNA: TGCGCCAGCAGCCGCATGAGAACTAATGAAAAACTGTTTTTT. Translation: CASSRMRTNEKLFF.

The rearrangement uses TRBV14 and TRBJ1-2; possible D gene TRBD1, 5 bases. V gave up 4 bases and J gave up 3 bases, with 9 bases separating them. The CDR3 runs to 13 residues. CDR1 and CDR2 (germline): SGHDN, FVKESK. The CDR3 region is CASSPDTYYGYTF. The CDR3 DNA sequence: TGTGCCAGCAGCCCGGACACCTACTATGGCTACACCTTC.

Here the CDR3 reads CASSVTASNQPQHF. The CDR3 DNA reads TGTGCCAGCAGTGTAACAGCTAGCAATCAGCCCCAGCATTTT. The chain is built from TRBV2 and TRBJ1-5; D gene unclear. In germline, CDR1 is SNHLY, CDR2 FYNNEI. This CDR3 has 14 residues. Trimming took off 4 bases at V and 0 bases at J, with 7 bases between the two ends.

The CDR3 DNA reads TGTGCCAGCAGCCCCTCGCCAGCGGCAACCCAAGAGACCCAGTACTTC. Encoded protein: CASSPSPAATQETQYF. V and J are TRBV13 and TRBJ2-5; possible D gene TRBD2, 5 bases. V dropped 5 bases and J dropped 1 base, with 17 bases sitting between them. This CDR3 comprises 16 residues. The germline V gene encodes CDR1 PRHDT and CDR2 FYEKMQ (reference sequence).

This clone was counted a single time. V usage is TRBV18 and J usage is TRBJ1-3; the D gene is possibly TRBD1 (5 bases). Trimming removed 3 bases from V and 0 bases from J, with 12 bases in between. Germline V gene lookup returns CDR1 KGHSH and CDR2 LQKENI. CDR3 length equals 16 residues. CDR3 DNA: TGTGCCAGCTCACCGGTGGGACGAGGCTCTGGAAACACCATATATTTT. Its protein product is CASSPVGRGSGNTIYF.

This clone was counted between two and nine times. The rearrangement links TRBV7-2 to TRBJ2-1, with no clear D. The germline CDR1 and CDR2 sequences are SGHTA and FQGNSA. Trimming removed 1 base at V and 3 bases at J, with 13 bases between. There are 16 residues in the CDR3. Written as DNA, the CDR3 is TGTGCCAGCAGCTTAGTTTCGCGACGGTTCTACAATGAGCAGTTCTTC. Translated: CASSLVSRRFYNEQFF.

V and J are TRBV19 and TRBJ2-7; weak D call: TRBD2 (6 bases). Germline V gives CDR1 LNHDA, CDR2 SQIVND (reference sequence). The V end was cut by 0 bases, the J end by 7 bases, with 10 bases between. This CDR3 contains 13 residues. CDR3 nucleotides: TGTGCCAGTAGTATAGAGAGGGGAGGAGAGCAGTACTTC. Protein product: CASSIERGGEQYF.

The gene calls are TRBV7-3 and TRBJ1-1; 9 bases fit TRBD1. The length of the CDR3 is 14 residues. V trimming: 5 bases; J trimming: 5 bases; junction bases outside the gene matches: 6. CDR1 is SGHTA and CDR2 is FQGTGA in the germline V gene. The CDR3 sequence is CASSGGQGRTEAFF. In DNA form, the CDR3 reads TGTGCCAGCAGCGGGGGACAGGGAAGGACTGAAGCTTTCTTT.

This sequence joins TRBV2 and TRBJ2-2, with unresolved D. The V gene's germline CDR1 is SNHLY and CDR2 FYNNEI. V was cut by 5 bases and J by 8 bases, with 15 bases left in between. The CDR3 consists of 14 residues. The CDR3 sequence: CASSLIWASGELFF. Here the CDR3 DNA reads TGTGCCAGCAGTCTCATCTGGGCCTCGGGGGAGCTGTTTTTT.

The V and J genes are TRBV19 and TRBJ2-7; D may be TRBD1 (5 bases). The CDR3 is 12 amino acids. V dropped 6 bases and J dropped 1 base, with 7 bases sitting between them. The germline V gene has CDR1 LNHDA and CDR2 SQIVND (reference sequence). The CDR3 spells CASRDTSYEQYF. DNA of the CDR3: TGTGCCAGTAGGGACACTTCCTACGAGCAGTACTTC.

This sequence joins TRBV5-6 and TRBJ1-6, with 10 bases aligning to TRBD1. The V gene end was trimmed by 5 bases and the J gene end by 3 bases; junction bases not matched to a gene: 5. The CDR3 has 16 residues. Germline V gives CDR1 SGHDT, CDR2 YYEEEE. The CDR3 here is CASSSRDRGYNSPLHF. The CDR3 DNA follows: TGTGCCAGCAGTTCCCGGGACAGGGGCTATAATTCACCCCTCCACTTT. Together with reference TRBV5-6 and TRBJ1-6, the CDR3 gives the full variable domain: DAGVTQSPTHLIKTRGQQVTLRCSPKSGHDTVSWYQQALGQGPQFIFQYYEEEERQRGNFPDRFSGHQFPNYSSELNVNALLLGDSALYLCASSSRDRGYNSPLHFGNGTRLTVT.

This chain links TRBV11-3 with TRBJ1-1; D might be TRBD1 (5 bases). Germline CDR1 and CDR2: SGHNT and YENEEA. Trimming pared 5 bases from V and 1 base from J, leaving 17 bases between. The CDR3 is made up of 16 amino acids. The CDR3 bases are TGTGCCAGCAGCAACCGGGCCCAGGGCGGGAACACTGAAGCTTTCTTT. Translating gives CASSNRAQGGNTEAFF.

V is TRBV18 and J is TRBJ2-3; D is tentatively TRBD1 or TRBD2 (6 bases each). Trimming removed 10 bases at V and 6 bases at J, with 14 bases between. Germline V gene sequence: CDR1 KGHSH, CDR2 LQKENI. The CDR3 has 12 amino acids. The CDR3 spells CATKGGSDTQYF. The CDR3 nucleotides are TGTGCCACAAAAGGGGGGTCGGATACGCAGTATTTT.

The chain combines TRBV5-1 with TRBJ1-4, with 8 bases matching TRBD1. The V gene end was trimmed by 2 bases and the J gene end by 8 bases; junction bases not matched to a gene: 8. The CDR3 loop spans 15 amino acids. Germline V gene data show CDR1 as SGHRS and CDR2 as YFSETQ. The CDR3 is CASSFTGTGGEKLFF. The CDR3 nucleotides are TGCGCCAGCAGCTTTACCGGGACAGGTGGGGAAAAACTGTTTTTT.

Here the CDR3 reads CASSLTRLAGVDEQFF. CDR3 in DNA: TGTGCCAGCAGCCTGACAAGACTAGCGGGAGTAGATGAGCAGTTCTTC. This chain uses TRBV7-2 with TRBJ2-1, with 12 bases aligning to TRBD2. The V gene end was trimmed by 5 bases and the J gene end by 8 bases; junction bases not matched to a gene: 10. Germline V CDR1 and CDR2: SGHTA, FQGNSA. The CDR3 is 16 amino acids. The full variable domain, with the rest looked up from reference TRBV7-2 and TRBJ2-1, is GAGVSQSPSNKVTEKGKDVELRCDPISGHTALYWYRQSLGQGLEFLIYFQGNSAPDKSGLPSDRFSAERTGGSVSTLTIQRTQQEDSAVYLCASSLTRLAGVDEQFFGPGTRLTVL.